Below, 14 T cell receptor beta chains from the same sample are listed, as sequenced in a study of blood T cell repertoires in COVID-19. Generated by immunoSEQ multiplex PCR, the TCRdb table keeps only in-frame clones and is missing some. The data contain about 70,000 clones, over 70% of them singletons. The sequenced sample was peripheral blood. These receptor sequences come from a man between 65 and 85 years old with acute or convalescent COVID-19.

This sequence joins TRBV5-1 and TRBJ1-5; a weak D match, TRBD1 (5 bases). The V end was cut by 5 bases, the J end by 9 bases, with 15 bases between. This CDR3 comprises 13 residues. Germline CDR1 SGHRS, CDR2 YFSETQ. This CDR3 is CASRTDQGWPQHF. In DNA, the CDR3 is TGCGCCAGCAGAACCGATCAGGGTTGGCCCCAGCATTTT.

The CDR3: CASSLGPGFNQPQHF. The CDR3 bases are TGTGCCAGCAGTTTGGGTCCAGGGTTCAATCAGCCCCAGCATTTT. The V and J genes are TRBV7-9 and TRBJ1-5; maybe TRBD1 (5 bases). V was shortened by 6 bases and J by 3 bases, with 15 bases between the two germline ends. The CDR3 is made up of 15 amino acids. The germline CDR1 and CDR2 sequences are SEHNR and FQNEAQ (reference sequence). The whole variable domain, remainder taken from reference TRBV7-9 and TRBJ1-5, is DTGVSQNPRHKITKRGQNVTFRCDPISEHNRLYWYRQTLGQGPEFLTYFQNEAQLEKSRLLSDRFSAERPKGSFSTLEIQRTEQGDSAMYLCASSLGPGFNQPQHFGDGTRLSIL.

This clone was counted a few times. V gene TRBV19 combines with J gene TRBJ2-5; no firm D call. The V and J ends lost 6 bases and 2 bases respectively, with 16 bases between them. Germline V gene lookup returns CDR1 LNHDA and CDR2 SQIVND (reference sequence). This CDR3 has 15 amino acids. The CDR3 coding sequence is TGTGCCAGTAGGACAACCGCCCCAGCTCAAGAGACCCAGTACTTC. It specifies CASRTTAPAQETQYF.

The chain employs TRBV4-2 and TRBJ2-3; 9 bases map to TRBD2. Germline-derived CDR1 and CDR2 are LGHNA and YNFKEQ. V lost 4 bases, J lost 2 bases, and 7 bases stayed unmatched. CDR3 size: 16 residues. The CDR3 coding sequence is TGTGCCAGCAGCCCTGCGGCTAGCGGGATCACAGATACGCAGTATTTT. Protein product: CASSPAASGITDTQYF.

The V gene is TRBV7-3, the J gene TRBJ1-1; 7 bases align to TRBD1. Germline V lookup: CDR1 SGHTA, CDR2 FQGTGA. The length of the CDR3 is 15 residues. Losses at the gene ends were 5 bases for V and 5 bases for J; bases not matched to a gene: 11. This CDR3 is CASSPGPTGWTEAFF. CDR3 coding DNA: TGTGCCAGCAGCCCAGGGCCGACAGGGTGGACTGAAGCTTTCTTT.

In the case of this clone: The same CDR3 is also encoded by other DNA sequences in this sample. The chain joins TRBV28 to TRBJ2-7; 7 nucleotides line up with TRBD1. J gave up 1 base and V 5 bases, and 8 bases lay outside the gene matches. CDR1 is MDHEN, CDR2 SYDVKM, per germline. This CDR3 has 15 amino acids. The CDR3 loop reads CASSRPRDSSYEQYF. The CDR3 region has the DNA TGTGCCAGCAGTCGCCCCAGGGACAGTTCCTACGAGCAGTACTTC.

Comments on this clone: The same CDR3 arises from other DNA sequences in this sample as well. This rearrangement joins TRBV18 to TRBJ1-3, with 7 nucleotides matching TRBD1. Germline values: CDR1 KGHSH, CDR2 LQKENI. CDR3 length equals 15 residues. V dropped 3 bases and J dropped 0; count of bases not matched to a gene: 2. CDR3 loop: CASSPGTASGNTIYF. The CDR3 region has the DNA TGTGCCAGCTCACCCGGGACAGCCTCTGGAAACACCATATATTTT.

This clone was seen just once. The V call is TRBV7-6, the J call TRBJ2-1; TRBD2 agrees at 13 bases. Germline V gene lookup returns CDR1 SGHVS and CDR2 FNYEAQ. This CDR3 spans 18 amino acids. V shed 4 bases, J shed 7 bases, and the junction held 13 bases outside the gene matches. As DNA, the CDR3 is TGTGCCAGCAGCTCACATCTCCCAGGACTAGCGGGAGTGAATGAGCAGTTCTTC. Its translation: CASSSHLPGLAGVNEQFF.

Concerning this clone itself: Other DNA sequences from this sample encode an identical CDR3 as well. This chain joins TRBV24-1 and TRBJ2-1; no firm D call. The germline V gene has CDR1 KGHDR and CDR2 SFDVKD. The CDR3 is made up of 13 amino acids. Trimming stripped 4 bases from V and 9 bases from J, with 12 bases between. CDR3 amino acids: CATSDGFLGEQFF. CDR3 sequence (DNA): TGTGCCACCAGTGACGGGTTCCTGGGTGAGCAGTTCTTC.

This chain uses TRBV19 with TRBJ1-2; unclear D gene. The CDR3 is 12 residues long. The germline V gene encodes CDR1 LNHDA and CDR2 SQIVND (reference sequence). Trimming pared 5 bases from V and 7 bases from J, leaving 11 bases between. DNA of the CDR3: TGTGCCAGTAGTTGGGGAGACGGTGGCTACACCTTC. Amino acids: CASSWGDGGYTF.

The V gene is TRBV18, the J gene TRBJ2-3; D perhaps matches TRBD2 (5 bases). Germline lookup yields CDR1 KGHSH and CDR2 LQKENI. This CDR3 contains 15 residues. Trimming cost V 3 bases and J 3 bases, with 13 bases left between them. CDR3 bases: TGTGCCAGCTCACCCCCAGCGGAAAGAACAGATACGCAGTATTTT. Protein product: CASSPPAERTDTQYF.

The chain combines TRBV5-1 with TRBJ2-2; 7 nucleotides match TRBD1. The CDR3 consists of 15 residues. V dropped 5 bases and J dropped 4; count of bases not matched to a gene: 8. Germline assignment: CDR1 SGHRS and CDR2 YFSETQ. The CDR3 DNA sequence: TGCGCCAGCAGGATCTCCGGGACAGCCACCGGGGAGCTGTTTTTT. This sequence encodes CASRISGTATGELFF.

The chain couples TRBV10-1 to TRBJ2-7; D might be TRBD1 (6 bases). The V end lost 5 bases, the J end lost 5 bases, and 10 bases lay between the germline ends. CDR3 size: 12 residues. CDR1 WNHNN and CDR2 SYGVQD come from the germline V gene (reference sequence). This CDR3 is CASSHAGDEQYF. The CDR3 DNA sequence: TGCGCCAGCAGTCACGCAGGGGACGAGCAGTACTTC.

The chain employs TRBV4-1 and TRBJ2-5; perhaps TRBD2 as D (6 bases). Trimming took off 9 bases at V and 5 bases at J, with 22 bases between the two ends. The CDR3 spans 15 residues. Germline V gene data show CDR1 as MGHRA and CDR2 as YSYEKL. CDR3 DNA: TGCGCCAGTACCCAGGGAGGCGAGCTCGGGGAGACCCAGTACTTC. Protein product: CASTQGGELGETQYF.